This entry concerns a single TCR beta chain. Its matching antigen is unknown. Whether given at about 4 or about 12 weeks, second doses were pooled. The sample belongs to a study of T cell responses to AZD1222 COVID-19 vaccine. Study-wide results and limits: As reported, nearly half of all spike-specific TCRs target variant regions that are unmutated. With two AZD1222 doses given, Spike-specific TCR breadth and depth both rose. Donors skewed white British and female; clonal diversity was possibly underestimated.

This table comes from immunoSEQ multiplex PCR, and its TCRdb copy is limited to in-frame clones, with some not included. The sample has fewer than 200,000 clones; approximately 88% are singletons. The germline V gene encodes CDR1 SNHLY and CDR2 FYNNEI. The junction had 14 bases not matched to a gene; V was cut back by 8 bases and J by 6 bases. The CDR3 is made up of 15 amino acids. The rearrangement links TRBV2 to TRBJ1-2, with 8 bases matching TRBD1. This TCR was recovered from an adult who received the AZD1222 COVID-19 vaccine. Specimen: peripheral blood, collected 28 days after the second AZD1222 dose. The CDR3 loop reads CASSQTQGAINGYTF. CDR3 sequence (DNA): TGTGCCAGCTCTCAGACGCAGGGGGCGATAAATGGCTACACCTTC.